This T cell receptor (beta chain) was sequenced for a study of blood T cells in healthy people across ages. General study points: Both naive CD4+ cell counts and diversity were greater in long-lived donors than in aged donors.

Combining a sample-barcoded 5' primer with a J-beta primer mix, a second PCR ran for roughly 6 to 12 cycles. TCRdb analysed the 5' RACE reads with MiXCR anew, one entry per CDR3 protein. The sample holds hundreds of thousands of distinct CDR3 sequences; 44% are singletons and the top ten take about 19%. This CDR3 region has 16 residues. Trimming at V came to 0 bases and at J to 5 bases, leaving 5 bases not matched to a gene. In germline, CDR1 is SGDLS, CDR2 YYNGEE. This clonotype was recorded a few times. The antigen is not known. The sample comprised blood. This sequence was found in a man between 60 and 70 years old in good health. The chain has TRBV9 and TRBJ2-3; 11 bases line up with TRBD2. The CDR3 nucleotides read TGTGCCAGCAGCGTAGCTACTAGCGGGGGTGTAGATACGCAGTATTTT. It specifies CASSVATSGGVDTQYF.